This TCR beta chain was captured by sequencing in a study of cytotoxic CD8 clonotypes in ibrutinib-treated CLL (dated by TCRdb to the early 2020s). For context, the study as a whole: In this cohort, 15 or so patients were treatment-naive and about a dozen were relapsed/refractory, while fewer than 18 had unmutated IGHV. Response samples were obtained after a median of 12 months of treatment, with a range of about 6 to 40 months. Responses were partial in roughly 25 patients and complete in 2; after median about 70 months follow-up, about 14 stayed in remission and about twelve progressed. Cryopreserved peripheral blood mononuclear cells were obtained before treatment, at response, and at either sustained remission or disease progression. All remission and progressive disease samples were collected while patients were still receiving ibrutinib. Of the roughly 90 people in the trial, about 27 had longitudinal samples available. On average, each sample had some 250,000 productive templates and more than 85,000 productive rearrangements.

For this clone: Its antigen is still unknown. The sample holds no much larger clone one base away, and base qualities are not on file.

A MiSeq instrument was used for deep resolution sequencing, which targeted depths ranging from 1 in 1 million up to 1 in 200,000 T cells, with coverage averaging 10x for each clonotype. The immunoSEQ hsTCRB Kit was used to generate the TCR beta libraries. In the source study's methods: The data were analyzed with ImmunoSEQ Analyzer and ImmunoSEQ Data Assistant, and V, D and J gene assignments followed IMGT definitions. Clonality, which ranges from 0 to 1, was calculated as one minus the normalized Shannon entropy of productive rearrangement frequencies. Public clonotype analysis was restricted to overrepresented clonotypes comprising at least 0.05% of each patient's repertoire. Roughly 13 repertoires from age-matched healthy donors, obtained from immuneACCESS, served as clonality controls. As stored in TCRdb, this immuneACCESS dataset retains in-frame rearrangements with V and J assigned. A fraction of the clones does not appear; measured against another copy, unresolved V genes explain less than half of the discrepancy, and the remainder lacks a known reason. That table gives V, J and clone size, and the DNA gave D and trimming. A total of some 120,000 clones appear in this sample, roughly 84% of them only once. About 3.3% of the sample is in the top ten clones.

The sample's time point label, decoded: less than 30 months on ibrutinib. For TCR beta library preparation, around 2 micrograms of genomic DNA were isolated from cryopreserved PBMCs. High-throughput TCR beta sequencing was performed on longitudinal blood samples from CLL patients receiving ibrutinib monotherapy. The patients were enrolled in a single-center, open-label phase 2 trial of ibrutinib monotherapy. Here is what the overall study found, with its caveats: Clonality increased at ibrutinib response, stayed stable in sustained remission, and fell back toward baseline at progression. Baseline clonality exceeded that of age-matched healthy donors and correlated strongly with circulating CD8+ T-cell counts. Public clonotypes were rare and either contracted or stayed stable during treatment, and the rise in clonality at ibrutinib response reflected the expansion of private clonotypes. Sampling times were not matched between sustained-remission and progressing patients, and lymph node repertoires were not studied.

Reading the germline V gene gives CDR1 LGHNT and CDR2 FRNRAP. The CDR3, from cysteine to phenylalanine, totals 15 residues. The read is trimmed to its CDR3 DNA, 45 bases read in frame from base 1. V was cut back by 3 bases and J by 5 bases, leaving a gap of 13 bases between them. The TCR sequence derives from a human donor with chronic lymphocytic leukemia. The sequenced sample was PBMCs, obtained after 24 months of ibrutinib treatment. Recombination linked TRBV12-5 to TRBJ1-4; TRBD1 is perhaps the D gene, given 5 matching bases. CDR3 loop: CASGLMGEGNEKLFF. In nucleotide form, the sequence is TGTGCTAGTGGTTTAATGGGGGAAGGAAATGAAAAACTGTTTTTT.